This T cell receptor beta chain was recorded in a study of T cells in Graves' hyperthyroidism and ophthalmopathy. Germline CDR1 and CDR2: SGHTS and YDEGEE. V gave up 5 bases and J gave up 5 bases; unmatched junction bases: 12. This CDR3 spans 16 amino acids. This clonotype has a handful of counts. It was RNA transcripts that yielded the amplified TCR beta CDR3 regions. In the first-round RT-PCR of the TCR CDR3, the HTBI primer set was used. TCRdb used MiXCR to reprocess the multiplex PCR reads, holding one entry per CDR3 protein. Of about 180,000 distinct CDR3 sequences in the sample, about a sixth were seen once.

The rearrangement joins TRBV5-8 to TRBJ2-1; 8 bases match TRBD1. Sequencing used blood. The source of this sequence is a woman aged 45-59 years with Graves' hyperthyroidism. The CDR3 nucleotides are TGTGCCAGCAGGTTGCCCCTTCGGACAGGGCACAATGAGCAGTTCTTC. This encodes CASRLPLRTGHNEQFF.